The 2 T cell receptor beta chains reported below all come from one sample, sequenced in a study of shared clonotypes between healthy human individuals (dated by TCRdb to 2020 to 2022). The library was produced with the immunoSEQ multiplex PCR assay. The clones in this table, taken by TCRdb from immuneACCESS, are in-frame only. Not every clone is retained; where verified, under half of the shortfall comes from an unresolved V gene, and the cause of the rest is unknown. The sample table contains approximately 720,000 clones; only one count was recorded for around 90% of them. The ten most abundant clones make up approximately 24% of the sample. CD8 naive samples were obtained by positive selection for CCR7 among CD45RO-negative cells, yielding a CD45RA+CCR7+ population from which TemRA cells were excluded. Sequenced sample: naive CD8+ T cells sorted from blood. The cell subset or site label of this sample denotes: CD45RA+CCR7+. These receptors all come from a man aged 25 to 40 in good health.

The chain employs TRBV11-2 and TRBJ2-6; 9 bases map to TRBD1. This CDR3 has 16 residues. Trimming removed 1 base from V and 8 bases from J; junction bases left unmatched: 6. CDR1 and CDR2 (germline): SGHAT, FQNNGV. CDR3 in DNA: TGTGCCAGCAGCTTAGCCGGGACAGGGAGGACCAACGTCCTGACTTTC. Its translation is CASSLAGTGRTNVLTF. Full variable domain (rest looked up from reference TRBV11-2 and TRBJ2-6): EAGVAQSPRYKIIEKRQSVAFWCNPISGHATLYWYQQILGQGPKLLIQFQNNGVVDDSQLPKDRFSAERLKGVDSTLKIQPAKLEDSAVYLCASSLAGTGRTNVLTFGAGSRLTVL.

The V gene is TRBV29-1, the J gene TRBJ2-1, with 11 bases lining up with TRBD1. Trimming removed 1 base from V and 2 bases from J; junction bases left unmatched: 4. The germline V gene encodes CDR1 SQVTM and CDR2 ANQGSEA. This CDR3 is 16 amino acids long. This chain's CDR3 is CSVEGTGGETYNEQFF. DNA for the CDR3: TGCAGCGTTGAAGGGACAGGGGGCGAAACCTACAATGAGCAGTTCTTC.